This T cell receptor beta chain derives from a study of CD8 T cells in ankylosing spondylitis. Using its own MiXCR run on the 5' RACE reads, TCRdb lists one record per CDR3 protein. This table has under 150,000 distinct CDR3 sequences, approximately 10% appearing once. This CDR3 has 13 residues. Germline V gene sequence: CDR1 SGHAT, CDR2 FQNNGV. Trimming cost V 1 base and J 6 bases; bases outside gene matches: 0. This sequence was found in a female donor with ankylosing spondylitis or in good health (not recorded which). The rearrangement links TRBV11-2 to TRBJ2-1, with TRBD2 identical over 7 bases. Sequenced material: blood, either unsorted or a sorted T cell fraction (not recorded which). This CDR3 is CASSLGTSNEQFF. Written as DNA, the CDR3 is TGTGCCAGCAGCTTAGGGACTAGCAATGAGCAGTTCTTC. Drawing the rest from reference TRBV11-2 and TRBJ2-1, the complete variable domain is EAGVAQSPRYKIIEKRQSVAFWCNPISGHATLYWYQQILGQGPKLLIQFQNNGVVDDSQLPKDRFSAERLKGVDSTLKIQPAKLEDSAVYLCASSLGTSNEQFFGPGTRLTVL.